The clone carrying this T cell receptor (beta chain) was observed many times. Its antigen is currently unknown. The sample comes from a study of molecular identifiers for immune sequencing clone quantification. Study context: RNA, taken in replicates from about 21,000 or 97,000 naive CD8 cells, was split five ways, with four sequenced.

TCRdb fed the PCR reads into MiXCR, producing one record per CDR3 protein. The sample holds 90,000 or so distinct CDR3 sequences, 21% seen once. Study-wide points: Among effectors, clones above 20 RNA copies held over 99% of molecules; among naive cells, under 1%.

Input for naive CD8 libraries was roughly 19,000 to 1,000,000 sorted cells; the RNA fraction used was 10%, 30% or 50%. Isolation of naive CD8 T cells was achieved by sorting on a CD8+CD4-CCR7+CD45RA+ phenotype. Germline assignment: CDR1 DFQATT and CDR2 SNEGSKA (reference sequence). Trimming took 0 bases from V and 4 from J; bases not matched to a gene: 10. There are 16 residues in the CDR3. The TCR originated in a human donor in good health. Some libraries in this study had Jurkat cell RNA spiked in. The sample was naive CD8+ T cells from blood, with Jurkat cell RNA spiked in. Subset noted: FACS-sorted CD8+CD4-CCR7+CD45RA+ naive T cells. V gene TRBV20-1 combines with J gene TRBJ2-7; 9 bases map to TRBD2. The CDR3 loop is CSARDGSSGILYEQYF. CDR3 DNA sequence: TGCAGTGCTAGAGATGGGTCTAGCGGGATTTTGTACGAGCAGTACTTC.